The clone carrying this TCR beta chain was observed a handful of times. Its antigen is undetermined. The entirety of the isolated RNA underwent reverse transcription, so expressed TCRB transcripts were sequenced. TCRdb keeps only in-frame clones here, not all; method: immunoSEQ multiplex PCR. The sample includes 140,000 to 150,000 clones, about 9.4% of them seen just once. These data originate in a study of beta chain features in type 1 diabetes. Findings and limits, study-wide: At VDJ recombination sites, type 1 diabetes patients had fewer insertions and more deleted nucleotides.

From germline, CDR1 is KGHSH and CDR2 LQKENI. The CDR3 has 14 amino acids. V was cut by 4 bases and J by 2 bases, with 12 bases left in between. The TCR sequence derives from a man aged 18 to 29 in good health. The sequenced material came from naive CD4+ T cells from blood. This sequence joins TRBV18 and TRBJ2-7; D gene uncertain. For the CDR3, the DNA is TGTGCCAGCTCACTTGGAGCAGCCACCTACGAGCAGTACTTC. Protein: CASSLGAATYEQYF. The full variable domain, rest sourced from reference TRBV18 and TRBJ2-7, is NAGVMQNPRHLVRRRGQEARLRCSPMKGHSHVYWYRQLPEEGLKFMVYLQKENIIDESGMPKERFSAEFPKEGPSILRIQQVVRGDSAAYFCASSLGAATYEQYFGPGTRLTVT.